A selection of T cell receptor beta chains follows, all from one sample in a study of OX40 agonist ivuxolimab in advanced cancers. Assay: immunoSEQ multiplex PCR; the TCRdb copy retains only in-frame clones and omits some. Here the sample spans roughly 67,000 clones, about 89% being singletons. The sequences come from CD4+ or CD8+ T cells sorted from blood, collected in a trial of the OX40 agonist ivuxolimab. All receptors come from an adult with an advanced solid tumor such as melanoma, head and neck, liver or kidney cancer. Both conserved end residues are part of each CDR3. D genes are given only for firm matches. Only some rows state a clone size, as once, few, many or a class for expanded clones.

abundance: -
len: 14
v_gene: TRBV30
d_gene: -
j_gene: TRBJ1-2
CDR3nt: TGTGCCTGTACATCCAGGGTGGGGGATCGGGGCTACACCTTC
CDR3aa: CACTSRVGDRGYTF

abundance: -
len: 14
v_gene: TRBV29-1
d_gene: -
j_gene: TRBJ1-2
CDR3nt: TGCAGCGTTGGAGGTGGTGGGGGCCCATATGGCTACACCTTC
CDR3aa: CSVGGGGGPYGYTF

abundance: -
len: 14
v_gene: TRBV30
d_gene: -
j_gene: TRBJ1-4
CDR3nt: TGTGCCTGGGAAGGGAGTGCAACTAATGAAAAACTGTTTTTT
CDR3aa: CAWEGSATNEKLFF

abundance: -
len: 13
v_gene: TRBV4-3
d_gene: -
j_gene: TRBJ2-3
CDR3nt: TGCGCCAGCAGCCGGGAAGACACAGATACGCAGTATTTT
CDR3aa: CASSREDTDTQYF

abundance: -
len: 13
v_gene: TRBV15
d_gene: -
j_gene: TRBJ2-1
CDR3nt: TGTGCCACCAGCGGCGATCGCTACAATGAGCAGTTCTTC
CDR3aa: CATSGDRYNEQFF

abundance: -
len: 14
v_gene: TRBV6-5
d_gene: TRBD1
j_gene: TRBJ1-1
CDR3nt: TGTGCCAGCAGGGAGACAGGGCTGAACACTGAAGCTTTCTTT
CDR3aa: CASRETGLNTEAFF

abundance: -
len: 12
v_gene: TRBV4-3
d_gene: -
j_gene: TRBJ2-1
CDR3nt: TGCGCCAGCAGCCAGCAAGGGTATGAGCAGTTCTTC
CDR3aa: CASSQQGYEQFF

abundance: -
len: 15
v_gene: TRBV5-4
d_gene: -
j_gene: TRBJ2-4
CDR3nt: TGTGCCAGCAGCTGGGGTGGGGGTCCCAAAAACATTCAGTACTTC
CDR3aa: CASSWGGGPKNIQYF

abundance: -
len: 14
v_gene: TRBV14
d_gene: -
j_gene: TRBJ2-7
CDR3nt: TGTGCCAGCAGCCAAGGACGGTCGAGCATCGAGCAGTACTTC
CDR3aa: CASSQGRSSIEQYF

abundance: -
len: 15
v_gene: TRBV28
d_gene: -
j_gene: TRBJ1-2
CDR3nt: TGTGCCAGCACCTCCCCCGGCAGGGCGGTAGGTGGCTACACCTTC
CDR3aa: CASTSPGRAVGGYTF

abundance: -
len: 15
v_gene: TRBV4-1
d_gene: -
j_gene: TRBJ2-2
CDR3nt: TGCGCCAGCACATGGATTTCGGACCAAACCGGGGAGCTGTTTTTT
CDR3aa: CASTWISDQTGELFF

abundance: once
len: 15
v_gene: TRBV15
d_gene: -
j_gene: TRBJ2-7
CDR3nt: TGTGCCACCAGCAGGACAGGACTCGGTACCTACGAGCAGTACTTC
CDR3aa: CATSRTGLGTYEQYF

abundance: once
len: 14
v_gene: TRBV2
d_gene: TRBD2
j_gene: TRBJ2-3
CDR3nt: TGTGCCAGTGCTTACGGGGGGGCCACAGATACGCAGTATTTT
CDR3aa: CASAYGGATDTQYF

abundance: once
len: 16
v_gene: TRBV19
d_gene: -
j_gene: TRBJ1-4
CDR3nt: TGTGCCAGTAGTCCGAATCCATCTACAACTAATGAAAAACTGTTTTTT
CDR3aa: CASSPNPSTTNEKLFF

abundance: once
len: 14
v_gene: TRBV11-1
d_gene: -
j_gene: TRBJ2-5
CDR3nt: TGTGCCAGCAGCCCCATGGGAGGACAAGAGACCCAGTACTTC
CDR3aa: CASSPMGGQETQYF

abundance: once
len: 14
v_gene: TRBV11-2
d_gene: -
j_gene: TRBJ2-2
CDR3nt: TGTGCCAGCAGCCGTCTCAGGGTTACCGGGGAGCTGTTTTTT
CDR3aa: CASSRLRVTGELFF

abundance: -
len: 12
v_gene: TRBV11-2
d_gene: -
j_gene: TRBJ2-3
CDR3nt: TGTGCCAGCAGTTCTAGCACAGATACGCAGTATTTT
CDR3aa: CASSSSTDTQYF

abundance: once
len: 15
v_gene: TRBV2
d_gene: -
j_gene: TRBJ1-2
CDR3nt: TGTGCCAGCAGCAAAAACAGCAGACCCCTTGATGGCAACACCTTC
CDR3aa: CASSKNSRPLDGNTF

abundance: -
len: 12
v_gene: TRBV18
d_gene: -
j_gene: TRBJ1-1
CDR3nt: TGTGCCAGCTCACCACAGGGTACTGAAGCTTTCTTT
CDR3aa: CASSPQGTEAFF

abundance: -
len: 14
v_gene: TRBV4-2
d_gene: TRBD1
j_gene: TRBJ2-7
CDR3nt: TGTGCCAGCAGCACACGGACAGGGGGTTACGAGCAGTACTTC
CDR3aa: CASSTRTGGYEQYF

abundance: few
len: 13
v_gene: TRBV7-9
d_gene: -
j_gene: TRBJ1-2
CDR3nt: TGTGCCAGCAGCCCTAAAGGACAATATGGCTACACCTTC
CDR3aa: CASSPKGQYGYTF

abundance: -
len: 16
v_gene: TRBV13
d_gene: TRBD2
j_gene: TRBJ2-3
CDR3nt: TGTGCCAGCAGCCTCGGACTAGCGGCCGTATCAGATACGCAGTATTTT
CDR3aa: CASSLGLAAVSDTQYF

abundance: -
len: 13
v_gene: TRBV30
d_gene: -
j_gene: TRBJ1-4
CDR3nt: TGTGCCTGGAGTGTACAAGTAGGGGAAAAACTGTTTTTT
CDR3aa: CAWSVQVGEKLFF

abundance: -
len: 15
v_gene: TRBV27
d_gene: -
j_gene: TRBJ2-7
CDR3nt: TGTGCCAGCAGTTTAAGGCGGGACCAGATATACGAGCAGTACTTC
CDR3aa: CASSLRRDQIYEQYF

abundance: few
len: 15
v_gene: TRBV29-1
d_gene: -
j_gene: TRBJ2-5
CDR3nt: TGCAGCGTTGAATACGCGGGGGCAGTTCGAGAGACCCAGTACTTC
CDR3aa: CSVEYAGAVRETQYF

abundance: -
len: 16
v_gene: TRBV5-1
d_gene: -
j_gene: TRBJ2-1
CDR3nt: TGCGCCAGCAGAGACGAGGGGTCCGGCATCTACAATGAGCAGTTCTTC
CDR3aa: CASRDEGSGIYNEQFF

abundance: -
len: 16
v_gene: TRBV19
d_gene: TRBD2
j_gene: TRBJ2-1
CDR3nt: TGTGCCACCGTCGGTAATAGCGGGTCCTCCTACAATGAGCAGTTCTTC
CDR3aa: CATVGNSGSSYNEQFF

abundance: -
len: 13
v_gene: TRBV10-3
d_gene: -
j_gene: TRBJ2-3
CDR3nt: TGTGCCACCTCAGGGGCGGGTGAGGATACGCAGTATTTT
CDR3aa: CATSGAGEDTQYF

abundance: -
len: 14
v_gene: TRBV2
d_gene: -
j_gene: TRBJ1-6
CDR3nt: TGTGCCAGCAGTGAAGGGTGGCTCTTTTCACCCCTCCACTTT
CDR3aa: CASSEGWLFSPLHF

abundance: -
len: 14
v_gene: TRBV7-2
d_gene: TRBD2
j_gene: TRBJ2-5
CDR3nt: TGTGCCAGCAGCTTAGTTCGGGGGGTGGAGACCCAGTACTTC
CDR3aa: CASSLVRGVETQYF

abundance: -
len: 13
v_gene: TRBV14
d_gene: -
j_gene: TRBJ2-3
CDR3nt: TGTGCCAGCAGCCTCGGGGCAACAGATACGCAGTATTTT
CDR3aa: CASSLGATDTQYF

abundance: once
len: 15
v_gene: TRBV5-1
d_gene: -
j_gene: TRBJ1-1
CDR3nt: TGCGCCAGCAGCCAAGGACGGTCCATGAACACTGAAGCTTTCTTT
CDR3aa: CASSQGRSMNTEAFF

abundance: -
len: 15
v_gene: TRBV30
d_gene: -
j_gene: TRBJ2-3
CDR3nt: TGTGCCTGGAGTGTACAGGTGGTAAGCACAGATACGCAGTATTTT
CDR3aa: CAWSVQVVSTDTQYF

abundance: -
len: 16
v_gene: TRBV7-9
d_gene: TRBD1
j_gene: TRBJ2-3
CDR3nt: TGTGCCAGCTCCATCGACCCAACAGGGGTACCAGATACGCAGTATTTT
CDR3aa: CASSIDPTGVPDTQYF

abundance: few
len: 13
v_gene: TRBV19
d_gene: TRBD1
j_gene: TRBJ1-5
CDR3nt: TGTGCCAGTAGTCGACAGGGAATGCAGCCCCAGCATTTT
CDR3aa: CASSRQGMQPQHF

abundance: -
len: 12
v_gene: TRBV19
d_gene: -
j_gene: TRBJ1-2
CDR3nt: TGTGCCAGTAGTACTCAGACGGGCGGCTACACCTTC
CDR3aa: CASSTQTGGYTF

abundance: -
len: 14
v_gene: TRBV10-1
d_gene: TRBD2
j_gene: TRBJ2-7
CDR3nt: TGCGCCAGCAGCTTAACTAGCGGGGCGGGTGAGCAGTACTTC
CDR3aa: CASSLTSGAGEQYF

abundance: -
len: 15
v_gene: TRBV30
d_gene: -
j_gene: TRBJ1-5
CDR3nt: TGTGCCTGGAGAACAGGGACTCTCGGGAATCAGCCCCAGCATTTT
CDR3aa: CAWRTGTLGNQPQHF

abundance: -
len: 15
v_gene: TRBV9
d_gene: TRBD1
j_gene: TRBJ1-6
CDR3nt: TGTGCCAGCAGCAGTGGGACAGTCTATAATTCACCCCTCCACTTT
CDR3aa: CASSSGTVYNSPLHF

abundance: few
len: 13
v_gene: TRBV29-1
d_gene: -
j_gene: TRBJ2-3
CDR3nt: TGCAGCGTTCGAGGGGCGCAGGGAGATACGCAGTATTTT
CDR3aa: CSVRGAQGDTQYF

abundance: -
len: 16
v_gene: TRBV5-1
d_gene: TRBD2
j_gene: TRBJ2-5
CDR3nt: TGCGCCAGCAGCTCCCGACTAGCGGGGGGGCAAGAGACCCAGTACTTC
CDR3aa: CASSSRLAGGQETQYF

abundance: -
len: 12
v_gene: TRBV7-2
d_gene: -
j_gene: TRBJ2-7
CDR3nt: TGTGCCAGCAGCCGGGACGTGGGCGAGCAGTACTTC
CDR3aa: CASSRDVGEQYF

abundance: -
len: 16
v_gene: TRBV28
d_gene: TRBD1
j_gene: TRBJ2-3
CDR3nt: TGTGCCAGCAGTAGCGCAGGGGGCTCGAGCACAGATACGCAGTATTTT
CDR3aa: CASSSAGGSSTDTQYF

abundance: few
len: 22
v_gene: TRBV7-8
d_gene: TRBD1
j_gene: TRBJ1-3
CDR3nt: TGTGCCAGCAGCTTAGTAGCCGCGATTGGACAGGGCCTAATGTACTCTGGAAACACCATATATTTT
CDR3aa: CASSLVAAIGQGLMYSGNTIYF

abundance: -
len: 15
v_gene: TRBV5-1
d_gene: -
j_gene: TRBJ2-3
CDR3nt: TGCGCCAGCAGCTTGGATCGGGGGTGGGGAGATACGCAGTATTTT
CDR3aa: CASSLDRGWGDTQYF

abundance: -
len: 14
v_gene: TRBV7-2
d_gene: -
j_gene: TRBJ1-6
CDR3nt: TGTGCCAGCAGCCCTGGCTCCTATAATTCACCCCTCCACTTT
CDR3aa: CASSPGSYNSPLHF

abundance: -
len: 14
v_gene: TRBV28
d_gene: -
j_gene: TRBJ2-6
CDR3nt: TGTGCCAGCAGCGGGAGCTCTGGGGCCAACGTCCTGACTTTC
CDR3aa: CASSGSSGANVLTF

abundance: -
len: 14
v_gene: TRBV11-2
d_gene: -
j_gene: TRBJ2-5
CDR3nt: TGTGCCAGCAGACCCCCGGCAGGGCAAGAGACCCAGTACTTC
CDR3aa: CASRPPAGQETQYF

abundance: -
len: 15
v_gene: TRBV28
d_gene: -
j_gene: TRBJ1-2
CDR3nt: TGTGCCAGCAGGAGTCCCGCGGGAGGACAAGATGGCTACACCTTC
CDR3aa: CASRSPAGGQDGYTF

abundance: -
len: 15
v_gene: TRBV28
d_gene: TRBD1
j_gene: TRBJ2-5
CDR3nt: TGTGCCAGCAGTAGCGGGACAGGGGTCGGAGAGACCCAGTACTTC
CDR3aa: CASSSGTGVGETQYF

abundance: once
len: 15
v_gene: TRBV6-5
d_gene: -
j_gene: TRBJ2-7
CDR3nt: TGTGCCAGCAGTTACAACCGCCGGCCCTCCTACGAGCAGTACTTC
CDR3aa: CASSYNRRPSYEQYF

abundance: -
len: 16
v_gene: TRBV7-2
d_gene: TRBD1
j_gene: TRBJ2-7
CDR3nt: TGTGCCAGCAGCTCCGCAGACTACAGGGGGGCCTACGAGCAGTACTTC
CDR3aa: CASSSADYRGAYEQYF

abundance: few
len: 15
v_gene: TRBV28
d_gene: TRBD1
j_gene: TRBJ2-7
CDR3nt: TGTGCCAGCAGACTCCGTGGACAGGGGGCCTGGGAGCAGTACTTC
CDR3aa: CASRLRGQGAWEQYF